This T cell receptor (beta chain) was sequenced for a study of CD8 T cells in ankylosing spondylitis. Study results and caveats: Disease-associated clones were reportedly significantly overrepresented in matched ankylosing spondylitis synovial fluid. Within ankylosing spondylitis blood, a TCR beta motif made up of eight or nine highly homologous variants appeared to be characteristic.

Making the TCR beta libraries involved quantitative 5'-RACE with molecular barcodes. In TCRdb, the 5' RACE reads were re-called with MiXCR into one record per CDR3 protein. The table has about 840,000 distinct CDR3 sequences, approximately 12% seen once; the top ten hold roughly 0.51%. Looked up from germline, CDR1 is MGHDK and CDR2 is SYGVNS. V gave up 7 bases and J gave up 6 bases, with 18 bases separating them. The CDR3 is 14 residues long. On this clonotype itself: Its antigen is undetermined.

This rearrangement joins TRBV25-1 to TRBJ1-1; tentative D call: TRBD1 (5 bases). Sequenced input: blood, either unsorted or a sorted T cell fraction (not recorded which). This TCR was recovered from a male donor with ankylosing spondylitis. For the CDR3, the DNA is TGTGCCAGCATCAGGGAAGGATGGGGGGCTGAAGCTTTCTTT. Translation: CASIREGWGAEAFF.